This T cell receptor beta chain emerged from a study of cytomegalovirus exposure and HLA in healthy donors. Study outcomes and limitations: Many donors shared some public TCRs, even though most TCR sequences were rare. What TCR beta sequences reportedly achieved was accurate prediction of HLA-A and HLA-B alleles in most subjects. Later analysis demonstrated an association between a missense DCLRE1C variant and TCR beta V- and J-gene trimming.

The V gene's germline CDR1 is LNHDA and CDR2 SQIVND (reference sequence). With V trimmed by 4 bases and J by 3 bases, 9 bases remained unmatched. The CDR3 loop spans 19 amino acids. These donors counted as nominally healthy when sampled, but unrecorded immune exposures were likely. A multiplex PCR was run with 60 Vbeta primers and 13 Jbeta primers. The table came from immunoSEQ multiplex PCR; TCRdb's copy has only in-frame clones and leaves some out. This repertoire shows 150,000 or so clones, around 83% found once; its top ten account for roughly 2.2%. A note on this clone: No antigen is known for it.

This clonotype was sampled from a man aged 18 to 29 in good health and CMV-seropositive. The J gene is TRBJ2-1, the V gene TRBV19, with 16 bases that match TRBD2. Sequenced: PBMCs. The CDR3 loop is CASSNLPGLAGGSYNEQFF. As DNA, the CDR3 is TGTGCCAGTAGTAACCTGCCGGGACTAGCGGGGGGGAGCTACAATGAGCAGTTCTTC.